The next 27 T cell receptor beta chains were all read from a single sample in a study of response to subunit inactivated influenza vaccine. TCRdb re-derived calls from the RT-PCR reads in MiXCR, one entry per CDR3 protein. The data hold hundreds of thousands of distinct CDR3 sequences, with about 25% observed a single time. The sample in question was CD4+ T cells sorted from PBMCs, obtained roughly 5 days after vaccination. The receptor source for this set is a man aged 45-65 years who received an inactivated influenza vaccine.

The chain has TRBV5-1 and TRBJ2-7; D not resolved. The CDR3 runs 14 residues. Looked up from germline, CDR1 is SGHRS and CDR2 is YFSETQ. Trimming removed 0 bases from V and 0 bases from J, with 7 bases in between. CDR3 in amino acids: CASSLESHSYEQYF. The CDR3 DNA reads TGCGCCAGCAGCTTGGAGAGTCACTCCTACGAGCAGTACTTC. Full variable domain (missing parts from reference TRBV5-1 and TRBJ2-7): KAGVTQTPRYLIKTRGQQVTLSCSPISGHRSVSWYQQTPGQGLQFLFEYFSETQRNKGNFPGRFSGRQFSNSRSEMNVSTLELGDSALYLCASSLESHSYEQYFGPGTRLTVT.

The gene calls are TRBV20-1 and TRBJ1-6; D perhaps matches TRBD1 (6 bases). Germline CDR1 and CDR2: DFQATT and SNEGSKA (reference sequence). V lost 2 bases, J lost 0 bases, and 20 bases lay in between. The CDR3 runs 19 residues. For the CDR3, the DNA is TGCAGTGCTAGACCCCGGGGAGGGGGGATCGGCTCCTATAATTCACCCCTCCACTTT. It encodes CSARPRGGGIGSYNSPLHF.

The chain joins TRBV20-1 to TRBJ2-5, with TRBD1 matching 10 bases. Losses at the gene ends were 3 bases for V and 5 bases for J; bases not matched to a gene: 9. The CDR3 runs 15 residues. Per germline, CDR1 DFQATT and CDR2 SNEGSKA (reference sequence). CDR3: CSARRQGANPETQYF. The DNA for the CDR3 is TGCAGTGCTAGGAGACAGGGGGCGAATCCCGAGACCCAGTACTTC.

This clonotype was counted a few times. The chain recombines TRBV5-1 with TRBJ2-7; D is perhaps TRBD1 (6 bases). V lost 1 base and J lost 0, with 11 bases in between. The CDR3 has 15 amino acids. Germline V gene data show CDR1 as SGHRS and CDR2 as YFSETQ. CDR3 amino acids: CASSLRTATSYEQYF. The CDR3 nucleotides read TGCGCCAGCAGCTTGCGGACAGCAACCTCCTACGAGCAGTACTTC.

This chain connects TRBV6-2 or TRBV6-3 to TRBJ2-7, with 9 bases lining up with TRBD1. Per the germline V gene, CDR1 is MNHEY and CDR2 is SVGEGT. With V trimmed by 6 bases and J by 4 bases, 7 bases remained unmatched. CDR3 length equals 14 residues. This chain's CDR3 is CASRPGQGPYEQYF. The CDR3 DNA follows: TGTGCCAGCAGGCCGGGACAGGGACCTTACGAGCAGTACTTC.

The rearrangement links TRBV4-2 to TRBJ2-1, with 13 bases that match TRBD2. V trimming: 0 bases; J trimming: 5 bases; junction bases outside the gene matches: 7. Germline CDR1 and CDR2: LGHNA and YNFKEQ. CDR3 length: 18 amino acids. The CDR3 DNA is TGTGCCAGCAGCCAAGAAGGGACTAGCGGGGCGGCGAACAATGAGCAGTTCTTC. This encodes CASSQEGTSGAANNEQFF.

The V call is TRBV20-1, the J call TRBJ2-5; possibly TRBD1 for D (5 bases). Germline V lookup: CDR1 DFQATT, CDR2 SNEGSKA (reference sequence). V lost 7 bases, J lost 2 bases, and 11 bases lay in between. This CDR3 is built from 12 residues. CDR3 protein: CSVKRGQETQYF. In nucleotides, the CDR3 is TGCAGTGTCAAAAGGGGACAAGAGACCCAGTACTTC.

This clonotype was counted many times. The V and J genes are TRBV4-3 and TRBJ2-7; TRBD2 aligns across 10 bases. This CDR3 contains 17 residues. In germline, CDR1 is LGHNA, CDR2 YSLEER. V shed 2 bases, J shed 2 bases, and the junction held 9 bases outside the gene matches. The CDR3 DNA is TGCGCCAGCAGCCAATCAACGGACCTAGCGGGAGCCTACGAGCAGTACTTC. Protein product: CASSQSTDLAGAYEQYF.

The rearrangement links TRBV7-9 to TRBJ2-1; 8 bases are shared with TRBD2. Germline-derived CDR1 and CDR2 are SEHNR and FQNEAQ (reference sequence). CDR3 size: 17 residues. The V segment lost 4 bases and the J segment 1 base; nucleotides outside the gene matches: 9. CDR3 bases: TGTGCCAGCAGCTCCGTTCCCGGGACTAGATCCTACAATGAGCAGTTCTTC. It yields the protein CASSSVPGTRSYNEQFF.

A few counts support this clonotype. The chain joins TRBV6-1 to TRBJ2-7; 8 nucleotides line up with TRBD2. Looked up from germline, CDR1 is MNHNS and CDR2 is SASEGT. This CDR3 has 17 amino acids. J was trimmed by 4 bases and V by 6 bases; bases with no gene match: 17. The CDR3 spells CASRRTFGGELNYEQYF. As DNA, the CDR3 is TGTGCCAGCAGAAGGACATTCGGGGGGGAGTTGAATTACGAGCAGTACTTC.

The V gene is TRBV10-3, the J gene TRBJ2-1; 15 bases align to TRBD2. Germline trimming cut 6 bases from V and 0 bases from J; bases unmatched to any gene: 9. The CDR3 has 19 residues. The germline V gene encodes CDR1 ENHRY and CDR2 SYGVKD. For the CDR3, the DNA is TGTGCCATCAGCTATATTGGGACTAGCGGGGGGAGCTCCTACAATGAGCAGTTCTTC. Protein sequence: CAISYIGTSGGSSYNEQFF.

This clonotype was seen once. The chain uses TRBV4-3 and TRBJ2-5, with D possibly being TRBD2 (6 bases). Looked up from germline, CDR1 is LGHNA and CDR2 is YSLEER. CDR3 length equals 14 residues. V was clipped by 0 bases and J by 5 bases, with 10 bases between them. The CDR3 nucleotides read TGCGCCAGCAGCCAAGATCTAGCGAGTGAGACCCAGTACTTC. Amino acid sequence: CASSQDLASETQYF.

This clonotype was observed a handful of times. V gene TRBV29-1 combines with J gene TRBJ2-3, with 14 positions matching TRBD2. The V gene end was trimmed by 5 bases and the J gene end by 9 bases; junction bases not matched to a gene: 4. CDR3 size: 13 residues. Germline CDR1 is SQVTM and CDR2 is ANQGSEA. The CDR3 loop reads CSVPGTSGRTQYF. The CDR3 DNA follows: TGCAGCGTTCCTGGGACTAGCGGGAGAACGCAGTATTTT.

The chain recombines TRBV2 with TRBJ2-1, with D tentatively TRBD2 (5 bases). This CDR3 contains 11 residues. Germline V gives CDR1 SNHLY, CDR2 FYNNEI. With 9 bases removed from V and 9 bases from J, the gap between germline ends came to 12 bases. The CDR3: CASLASGEQFF. CDR3 nucleotide sequence: TGTGCCAGTCTAGCAAGCGGTGAGCAGTTCTTC.

This clonotype appeared a few times. The chain uses TRBV6-2 or TRBV6-3 and TRBJ2-7, with a weak D call TRBD1 (6 bases). Trimming left V 6 bases short and J 3 bases short, with 9 bases between. CDR1 and CDR2 (germline): MNHEY, SVGEGT. This CDR3 comprises 12 residues. The CDR3 DNA reads as TGTGCCAGCAGAGCCAGGGGCTACGAGCAGTACTTC. This encodes CASRARGYEQYF.

V is TRBV29-1 and J is TRBJ2-7; 9 bases match TRBD2. CDR3 length: 12 amino acids. V was pared by 7 bases and J by 9 bases, with 10 bases of the junction left unmatched. The germline V gene has CDR1 SQVTM and CDR2 ANQGSEA. CDR3 in amino acids: CSAGAGGPWQYF. For the CDR3, the DNA is TGCAGCGCTGGGGCGGGGGGGCCTTGGCAGTACTTC.

The chain carries TRBV4-2 and TRBJ2-7; 9 bases fit TRBD2. This CDR3 spans 15 amino acids. The germline CDR1 and CDR2 sequences are LGHNA and YNFKEQ. With V trimmed by 1 base and J by 6 bases, 7 bases remained unmatched. The CDR3 coding sequence is TGTGCCAGCAGCCAAGGTCTAGCGGGGTTGGGCGAGCAGTACTTC. Its translation: CASSQGLAGLGEQYF.

There are a few counts of this clonotype. This chain uses TRBV7-9 with TRBJ2-5; D gene uncertain. The CDR3 has 14 amino acids. The V end was cut by 5 bases, the J end by 0 bases, with 10 bases between. The V gene's germline CDR1 is SEHNR and CDR2 FQNEAQ (reference sequence). The CDR3 bases are TGTGCCAGCAGCCCATGGGCAAACCAAGAGACCCAGTACTTC. It specifies CASSPWANQETQYF.

This clonotype was counted ten times or more. The J gene is TRBJ2-1, the V gene TRBV20-1, with D unresolved. The length of the CDR3 is 10 residues. Germline CDR1 and CDR2: DFQATT and SNEGSKA (reference sequence). V lost 6 bases and J 10 bases, leaving 10 bases between the germline ends. CDR3 DNA: TGCAGTGCCGGCGTCGGGGAGCAGTTCTTC. It specifies CSAGVGEQFF.

In DNA, the CDR3 is TGTGCCATCAGTGATCGACGGGGGAGCTCCTACAATGAGCAGTTCTTC. This encodes CAISDRRGSSYNEQFF. The rearrangement uses TRBV10-3 and TRBJ2-1; D may be TRBD2 (6 bases). CDR1 is ENHRY, CDR2 SYGVKD, per germline. Trimming removed 3 bases from V and 0 bases from J, with 12 bases in between. The CDR3 extends over 16 amino acids.

Note on this clonotype: The DNA is omitted, as the CDR3 cannot be located on it reliably, and the CDR3 follows TCRdb's listing. This chain links TRBV6-2 or TRBV6-3 with TRBJ2-7; the D call in the table, TRBD2, was not verified against the DNA. Termini included, the CDR3 measures 21 amino acids. CDR1 is MNHEY and CDR2 is SVGEGT in the germline V gene. CDR3: CASSSVYEQYFGPGTRLTALF.

This clonotype was seen at least ten times. This chain connects TRBV12-3 or TRBV12-4 to TRBJ2-7, with D uncertain. Trimming removed 5 bases from V and 3 bases from J, with 8 bases in between. This CDR3 region has 12 residues. The CDR3 protein is CASSHDVYEQYF. The CDR3 bases are TGTGCCAGCAGTCACGACGTCTACGAGCAGTACTTC.

CDR3 amino acids: CSVGRGTSYNEQFF. The DNA of the CDR3 is TGCAGCGTTGGGCGGGGGACCTCCTACAATGAGCAGTTCTTC. The chain combines TRBV29-1 with TRBJ2-1, with 7 bases matching TRBD2. V lost 4 bases, J lost 0 bases, and 3 bases stayed unmatched. The CDR3 covers 14 residues. Per the germline V gene, CDR1 is SQVTM and CDR2 is ANQGSEA.

This rearrangement joins TRBV11-2 to TRBJ2-7; 7 nucleotides match TRBD1. V lost 5 bases and J lost 2; bases outside the gene matches: 6. Germline V gives CDR1 SGHAT, CDR2 FQNNGV. This CDR3 region has 14 residues. This CDR3 is CASSPRQGPYEQYF. The CDR3 DNA is TGTGCCAGCAGCCCAAGACAGGGACCCTACGAGCAGTACTTC.

The chain employs TRBV18 and TRBJ1-1; TRBD1 is a possible D gene (5 bases). CDR3 size: 13 residues. Per the germline V gene, CDR1 is KGHSH and CDR2 is LQKENI. V lost 3 bases and J lost 6, with 11 bases in between. For the CDR3, the DNA is TGTGCCAGCTCACCGGGACCCCAGCCTGAAGCTTTCTTT. This sequence encodes CASSPGPQPEAFF.

The chain joins TRBV2 to TRBJ2-3; D remains unclear. The CDR3 runs 14 residues. Trimming took off 2 bases at V and 2 bases at J, with 8 bases between the two ends. Looked up from germline, CDR1 is SNHLY and CDR2 is FYNNEI. The CDR3 DNA follows: TGTGCCAGCAGTGAATGGGGTGACACAGATACGCAGTATTTT. Translating gives CASSEWGDTDTQYF.

This chain links TRBV12-3 or TRBV12-4 with TRBJ2-3; the match to TRBD2 covers 9 bases. The CDR3 extends over 17 amino acids. V trimming: 2 bases; J trimming: 0 bases; junction bases outside the gene matches: 6. The CDR3 loop reads CASSLFGGRGSTDTQYF. CDR3 in DNA: TGTGCCAGCAGTTTATTCGGCGGGAGGGGGAGCACAGATACGCAGTATTTT.